This T cell receptor (beta chain) was profiled in a study of CD8+CD57+ T cells in acquired aplastic anemia (dated by TCRdb to between 2017 and 2018). In the study overall: A mean of around 3.2 ug of DNA, ranging from about 0.17 to 30 ug, was extracted from sorted CD4+ and CD8+ cells. CD8+CD57+ expansion was defined as frequency above the mean frequency observed in healthy subjects. General findings and caveats noted by the study authors: CD8+ Simpson's diversity did not differ significantly between patients and healthy controls (P=0.060). Although roughly 30 CD8+ CDR3 sequences were shared by patients and controls, these sequences appeared highly expressed in patients and within the immunodominant clones of patients.

Genomic DNA served as template for TCR beta VDJ combination and CDR3 sequence profiling. An Illumina HiSeq 2000 was used for TCR repertoire sequencing. As for how the authors treated the data: TRBV/TRBJ rearrangement plots, CDR3 size and DJ length profiles, and Simpson's diversity index were used to evaluate the repertoires. The most abundant DNA sequence in the deep sequencing data was taken as the immunodominant clone. CDR3 amino acid sequences were screened for sharing across subjects and compared with published repertoires and the VDJdb database. The public reads were quality trimmed at Q25 with fastp and then assembled into clones with MiXCR by TCRdb, keeping productive beta chains. Rows with a matching CDR3 protein are joined into one entry that keeps the most common DNA and genes. The V and J calls were not made by the authors but by TCRdb's processing. Recorded for this sample are 75,000 to 80,000 distinct CDR3 sequences; roughly 70% of them occurred a single time. The top ten clonotypes cover roughly 80% of the sample.

A note on this clonotype: Which antigen it targets is not known. Base qualities are not recorded, but no much larger clone differs from it by a single base.

Spanning cysteine to phenylalanine, the CDR3 consists of 11 amino acids. Of the read, only the CDR3 DNA is kept; its 33 bases are in frame from base 1. V lost 7 bases and J lost 18 bases; the stretch between them is 19 bases long. The germline V gene provides CDR1 SQVTM and CDR2 ANQGSEA. The patients picked for sequencing were ones in whom flow cytometry had shown an expansion of CD8+CD57+ cells. Every patient had a diagnosis of severe acquired aplastic anemia based on International Study of Aplastic Anemia and Agranulocytosis and Camitta criteria. At the time blood was sampled, none of the patients had received any therapy. TCR repertoires of sorted CD4+ and CD8+ blood T cells from severe aplastic anemia patients and healthy subjects were deep-sequenced in the study. Patients were enrolled in the USA under clinicaltrials.gov protocols 00001620, 01623167, 00001397, 00071045, 00081523 and 00961064. Ficoll-Paque density gradient centrifugation was used to isolate peripheral blood mononuclear cells. CD4+ and CD8+ T cells were sorted by FACS or magnetic beads before DNA extraction.

Recombination connected TRBV29-1 to TRBJ1-6; no D gene is confidently identified. This TCR was sampled from a human donor with aplastic anemia. The sequenced material came from sorted CD4+, CD8+, or CD8+CD57+ T cells (not recorded which) from PBMCs. CDR3 sequence: CSAASGGETHF. The DNA sequence is as follows: TGCAGCGCTGCCTCGGGTGGGGAAACCCACTTT.